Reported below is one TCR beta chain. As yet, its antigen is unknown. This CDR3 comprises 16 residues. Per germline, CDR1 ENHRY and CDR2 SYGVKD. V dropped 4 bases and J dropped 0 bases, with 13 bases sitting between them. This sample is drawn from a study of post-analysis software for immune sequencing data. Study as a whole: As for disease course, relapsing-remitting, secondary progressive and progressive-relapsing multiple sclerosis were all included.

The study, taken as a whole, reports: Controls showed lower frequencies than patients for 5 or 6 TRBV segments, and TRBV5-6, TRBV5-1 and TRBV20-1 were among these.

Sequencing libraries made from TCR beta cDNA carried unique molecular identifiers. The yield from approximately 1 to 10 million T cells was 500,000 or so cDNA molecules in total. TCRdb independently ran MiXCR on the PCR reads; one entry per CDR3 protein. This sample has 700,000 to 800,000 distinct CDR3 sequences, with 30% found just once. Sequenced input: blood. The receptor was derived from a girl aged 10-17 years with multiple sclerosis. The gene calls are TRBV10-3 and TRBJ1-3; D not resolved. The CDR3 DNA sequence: TGTGCCATCAGTGTAATGGAGGGCTTCTCTGGAAACACCATATATTTT. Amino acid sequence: CAISVMEGFSGNTIYF.